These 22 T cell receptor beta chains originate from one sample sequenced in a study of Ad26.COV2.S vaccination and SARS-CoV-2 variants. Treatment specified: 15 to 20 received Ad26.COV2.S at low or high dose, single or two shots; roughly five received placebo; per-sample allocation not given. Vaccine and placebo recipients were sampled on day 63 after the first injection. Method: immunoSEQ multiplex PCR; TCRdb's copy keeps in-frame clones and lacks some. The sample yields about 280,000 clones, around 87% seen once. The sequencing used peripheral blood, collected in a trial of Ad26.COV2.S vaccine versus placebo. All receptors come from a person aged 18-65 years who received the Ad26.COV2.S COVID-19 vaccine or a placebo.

CDR3 residues: CASSLVSGLGSYEQYF. DNA of the CDR3: TGTGCCAGCAGCTTAGTTTCCGGGCTCGGCTCCTACGAGCAGTACTTC. V gene TRBV11-2 combines with J gene TRBJ2-7, with D unresolved. Germline CDR1 is SGHAT and CDR2 is FQNNGV. CDR3 length equals 16 residues. Deletions cut 1 base from V and 0 bases from J, with 13 bases between.

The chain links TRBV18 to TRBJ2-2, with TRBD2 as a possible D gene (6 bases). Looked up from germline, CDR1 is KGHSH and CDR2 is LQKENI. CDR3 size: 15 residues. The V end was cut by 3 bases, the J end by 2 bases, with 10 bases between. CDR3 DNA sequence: TGTGCCAGCTCACCCGGGACTTCAAACACCGGGGAGCTGTTTTTT. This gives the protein CASSPGTSNTGELFF.

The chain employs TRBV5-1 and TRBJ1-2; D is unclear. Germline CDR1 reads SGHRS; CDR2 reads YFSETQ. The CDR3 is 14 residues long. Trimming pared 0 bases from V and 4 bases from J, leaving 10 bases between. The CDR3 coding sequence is TGCGCCAGCAGCTTGGATCGGCAGCTCTATGGCTACACCTTC. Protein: CASSLDRQLYGYTF.

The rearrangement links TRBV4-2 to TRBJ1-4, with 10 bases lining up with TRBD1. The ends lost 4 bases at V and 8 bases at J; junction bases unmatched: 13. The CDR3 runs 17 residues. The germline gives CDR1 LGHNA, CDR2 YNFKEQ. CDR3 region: CASSLTPGTGVGEKLFF. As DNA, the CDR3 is TGTGCCAGCAGCCTAACACCCGGGACAGGGGTTGGGGAAAAACTGTTTTTT.

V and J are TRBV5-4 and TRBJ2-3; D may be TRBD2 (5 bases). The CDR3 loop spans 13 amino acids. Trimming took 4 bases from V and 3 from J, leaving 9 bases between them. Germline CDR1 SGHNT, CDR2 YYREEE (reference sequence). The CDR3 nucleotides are TGTGCCAGCAGCGCGACGGGGACAGATACGCAGTATTTT. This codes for CASSATGTDTQYF.

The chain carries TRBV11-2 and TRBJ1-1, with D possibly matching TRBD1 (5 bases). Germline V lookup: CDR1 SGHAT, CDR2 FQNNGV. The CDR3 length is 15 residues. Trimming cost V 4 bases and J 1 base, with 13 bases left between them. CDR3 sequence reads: CASSSPHTGNTEAFF. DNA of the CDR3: TGTGCCAGCAGCTCGCCCCACACAGGGAACACTGAAGCTTTCTTT.

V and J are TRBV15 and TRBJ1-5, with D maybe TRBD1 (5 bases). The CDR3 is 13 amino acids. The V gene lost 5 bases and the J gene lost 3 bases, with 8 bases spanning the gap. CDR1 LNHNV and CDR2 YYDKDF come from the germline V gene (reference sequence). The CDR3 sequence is CATSRGFNQPQHF. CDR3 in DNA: TGTGCCACCAGCCGGGGCTTCAATCAGCCCCAGCATTTT.

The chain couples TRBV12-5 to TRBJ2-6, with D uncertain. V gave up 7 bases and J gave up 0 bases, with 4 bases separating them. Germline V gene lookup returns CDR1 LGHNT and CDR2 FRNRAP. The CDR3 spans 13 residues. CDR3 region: CASDSSGANVLTF. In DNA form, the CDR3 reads TGTGCTAGTGACTCCTCTGGGGCCAACGTCCTGACTTTC.

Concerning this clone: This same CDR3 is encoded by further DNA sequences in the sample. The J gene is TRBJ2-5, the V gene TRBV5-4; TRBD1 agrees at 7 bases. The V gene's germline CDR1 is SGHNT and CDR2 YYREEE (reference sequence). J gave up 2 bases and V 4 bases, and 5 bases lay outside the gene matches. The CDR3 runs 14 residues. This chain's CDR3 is CASSPPGQQETQYF. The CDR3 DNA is TGTGCCAGCAGCCCCCCGGGACAGCAAGAGACCCAGTACTTC. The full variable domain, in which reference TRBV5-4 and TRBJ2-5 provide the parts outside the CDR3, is ETGVTQSPTHLIKTRGQQVTLRCSSQSGHNTVSWYQQALGQGPQFIFQYYREEENGRGNFPPRFSGLQFPNYSSELNVNALELDDSALYLCASSPPGQQETQYFGPGTRLLVL.

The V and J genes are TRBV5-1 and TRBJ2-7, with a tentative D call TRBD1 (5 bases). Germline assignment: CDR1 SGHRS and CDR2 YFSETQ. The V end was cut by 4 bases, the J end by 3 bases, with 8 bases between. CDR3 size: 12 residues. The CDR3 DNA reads TGCGCCAGCAGCGGGCAGGGCTACGAGCAGTACTTC. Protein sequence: CASSGQGYEQYF.

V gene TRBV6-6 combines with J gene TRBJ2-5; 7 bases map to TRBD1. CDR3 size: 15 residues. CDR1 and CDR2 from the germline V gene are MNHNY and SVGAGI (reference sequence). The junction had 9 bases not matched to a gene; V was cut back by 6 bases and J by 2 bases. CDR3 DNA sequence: TGTGCCAGCAGCTTAAGCAGGGGGAAACAAGAGACCCAGTACTTC. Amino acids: CASSLSRGKQETQYF.

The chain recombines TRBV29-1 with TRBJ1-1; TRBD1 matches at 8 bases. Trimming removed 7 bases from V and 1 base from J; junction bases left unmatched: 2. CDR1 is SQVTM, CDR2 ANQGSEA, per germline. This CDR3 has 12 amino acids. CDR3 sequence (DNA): TGCAGCGCCGGGACAGGGAACACTGAAGCTTTCTTT. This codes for CSAGTGNTEAFF.

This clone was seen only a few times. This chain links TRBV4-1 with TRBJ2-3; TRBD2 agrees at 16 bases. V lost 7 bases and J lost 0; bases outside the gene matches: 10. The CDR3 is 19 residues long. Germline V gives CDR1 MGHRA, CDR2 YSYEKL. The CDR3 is CASKPGLAGGPTSTDTQYF. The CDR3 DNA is TGCGCCAGCAAGCCGGGACTAGCGGGGGGGCCCACTAGCACAGATACGCAGTATTTT.

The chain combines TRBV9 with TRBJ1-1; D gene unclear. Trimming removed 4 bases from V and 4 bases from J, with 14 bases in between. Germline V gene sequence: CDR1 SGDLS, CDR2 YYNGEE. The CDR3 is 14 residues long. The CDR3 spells CASSPRPEATEAFF. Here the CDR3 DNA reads TGTGCCAGCAGCCCCCGCCCGGAGGCCACTGAAGCTTTCTTT.

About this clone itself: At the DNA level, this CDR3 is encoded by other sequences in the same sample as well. The CDR3 DNA is TGCGCCAGCAGCTTGGACCCACAGGGGGCGCCCACTGAAGCTTTCTTT. This sequence encodes CASSLDPQGAPTEAFF. V is TRBV5-1 and J is TRBJ1-1; 9 bases line up with TRBD1. Germline assignment: CDR1 SGHRS and CDR2 YFSETQ. Trimming cost V 0 bases and J 4 bases; bases outside gene matches: 7. This CDR3 is built from 16 residues.

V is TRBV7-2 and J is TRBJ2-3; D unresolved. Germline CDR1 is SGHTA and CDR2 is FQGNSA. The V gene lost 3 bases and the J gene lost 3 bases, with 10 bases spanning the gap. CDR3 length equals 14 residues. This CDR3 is CASSFRSFTDTQYF. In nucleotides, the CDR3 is TGTGCCAGCAGCTTTCGTAGCTTTACAGATACGCAGTATTTT. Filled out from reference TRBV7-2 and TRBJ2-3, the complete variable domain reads GAGVSQSPSNKVTEKGKDVELRCDPISGHTALYWYRQSLGQGLEFLIYFQGNSAPDKSGLPSDRFSAERTGGSVSTLTIQRTQQEDSAVYLCASSFRSFTDTQYFGPGTRLTVL.

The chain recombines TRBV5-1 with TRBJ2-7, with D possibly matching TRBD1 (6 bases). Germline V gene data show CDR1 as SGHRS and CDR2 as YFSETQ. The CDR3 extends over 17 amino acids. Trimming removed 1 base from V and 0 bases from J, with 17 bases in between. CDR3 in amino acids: CASSLQTGTRFSYEQYF. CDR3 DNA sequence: TGCGCCAGCAGCTTGCAAACCGGGACACGGTTCTCCTACGAGCAGTACTTC.

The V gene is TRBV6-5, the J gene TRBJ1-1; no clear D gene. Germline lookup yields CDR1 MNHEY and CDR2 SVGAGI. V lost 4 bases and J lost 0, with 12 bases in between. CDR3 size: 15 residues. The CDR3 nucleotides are TGTGCCAGCAGTTCCACGGCGATAATGAACACTGAAGCTTTCTTT. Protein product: CASSSTAIMNTEAFF.

In DNA, the CDR3 is TGTGCCAGCAGCTCTTTACCCGGCCCCTACACCTTC. Translating gives CASSSLPGPYTF. The chain carries TRBV13 and TRBJ1-2; unclear D gene. Germline V gene data show CDR1 as PRHDT and CDR2 as FYEKMQ (reference sequence). V lost 4 bases and J lost 10, with 13 bases in between. This CDR3 is built from 12 residues.

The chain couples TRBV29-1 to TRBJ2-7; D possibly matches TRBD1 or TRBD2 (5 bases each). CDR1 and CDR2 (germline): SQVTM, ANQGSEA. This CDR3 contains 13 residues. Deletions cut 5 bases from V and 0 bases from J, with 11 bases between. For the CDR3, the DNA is TGCAGCGTTACCGGGACCACCTCCTACGAGCAGTACTTC. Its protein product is CSVTGTTSYEQYF.

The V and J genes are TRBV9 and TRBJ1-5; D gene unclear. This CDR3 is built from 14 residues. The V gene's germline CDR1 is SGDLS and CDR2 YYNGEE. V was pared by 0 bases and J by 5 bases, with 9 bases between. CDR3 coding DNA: TGTGCCAGCAGCGTAGCGTCAGCTGATCAGCCCCAGCATTTT. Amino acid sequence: CASSVASADQPQHF.

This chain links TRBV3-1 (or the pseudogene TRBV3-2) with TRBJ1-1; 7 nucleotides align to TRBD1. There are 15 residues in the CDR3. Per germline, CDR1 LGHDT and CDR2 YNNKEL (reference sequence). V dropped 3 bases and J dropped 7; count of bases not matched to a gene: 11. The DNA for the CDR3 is TGTGCCAGCAGCCACTCGGGGACAGAAAGAAATGAAGCTTTCTTT. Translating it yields CASSHSGTERNEAFF.